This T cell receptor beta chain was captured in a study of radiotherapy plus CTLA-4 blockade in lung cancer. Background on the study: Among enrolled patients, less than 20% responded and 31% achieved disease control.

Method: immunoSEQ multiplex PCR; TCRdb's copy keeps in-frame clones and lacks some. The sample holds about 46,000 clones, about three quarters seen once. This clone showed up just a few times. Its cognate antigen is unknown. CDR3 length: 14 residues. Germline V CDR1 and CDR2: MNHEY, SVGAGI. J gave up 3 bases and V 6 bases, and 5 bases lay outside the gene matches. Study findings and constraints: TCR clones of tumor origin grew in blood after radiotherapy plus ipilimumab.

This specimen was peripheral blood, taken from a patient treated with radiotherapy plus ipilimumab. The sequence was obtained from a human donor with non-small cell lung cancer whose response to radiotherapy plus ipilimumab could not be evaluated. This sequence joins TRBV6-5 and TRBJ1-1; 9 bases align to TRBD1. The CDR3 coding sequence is TGTGCCAGCAGACACCGGGACAGGGACACTGAAGCTTTCTTT. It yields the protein CASRHRDRDTEAFF.